This is a list of T cell receptor beta chains from one sample in a study of blood T cell repertoires in COVID-19. Assay used: immunoSEQ multiplex PCR; TCRdb lists only in-frame clones, some missing. The table has around 140,000 clones, nearly 70% seen once. The sequencing sample was made of peripheral blood. The receptors stem from a woman aged 70-85 years with acute or convalescent COVID-19. CDR3s include the opening cysteine and the closing phenylalanine or tryptophan. Each record gives: V gene, clone size, D gene, J gene, CDR3 DNA, CDR3 protein. D genes are given only for firm matches. Not all rows give a size; the values are once, few, many and, for expanded clones, a class.

>TRBV19|-|-|TRBJ1-2
TGTGCCAGTGATCCTTTCCCGAGGAGCTATGGCTACACCTTC
CASDPFPRSYGYTF
>TRBV10-3|-|-|TRBJ2-3
TGTGCCATCAAAGGGGCAAGCCCTGGAACAGATACGCAGTATTTT
CAIKGASPGTDTQYF
>TRBV11-2|-|-|TRBJ2-1
TGTGCCAGCAGCTTAGAGGGCGCTAGCGCCTACAATGAGCAGTTCTTC
CASSLEGASAYNEQFF
>TRBV28|-|TRBD1|TRBJ1-6
TGTGCCAGCAGTTTACCCGACAGGGGGAATTCACCCCTCCACTTT
CASSLPDRGNSPLHF
>TRBV30|-|-|TRBJ2-1
TGTGCCTGGAATCGCTTAGCTGAGCAGTTCTTC
CAWNRLAEQFF
>TRBV28|once|-|TRBJ1-5
TGTGCCAGCAGTCCCCTGGGCAGGGGAGGGGATCAGCCCCAGCATTTT
CASSPLGRGGDQPQHF
>TRBV6-1|-|TRBD2|TRBJ2-3
TGTGCCAGCAGTGAAGTCAGCGGACTAGCGGGGGGCTCTGATACGCAGTATTTT
CASSEVSGLAGGSDTQYF
>TRBV28|-|-|TRBJ2-3
TGTGCCAGCAGTTTGGGGGCTAGCACAGATACGCAGTATTTT
CASSLGASTDTQYF
>TRBV5-1|once|TRBD2|TRBJ2-2
TGCGCCAGCAGCCTACCGGGACTAGCGGGGTACACCGGGGAGCTGTTTTTT
CASSLPGLAGYTGELFF
>TRBV7-9|-|-|TRBJ2-5
TGTGCCAGCAGCTTAGCGAGTGCCCTAGAGACCCAGTACTTC
CASSLASALETQYF
>TRBV4-3|once|-|TRBJ2-3
TGCGCCAGCAGCCAAGTTGTGTCGGGGCTAGCGAAAAGCACAGATACGCAGTATTTT
CASSQVVSGLAKSTDTQYF
>TRBV12-3/TRBV12-4|-|-|TRBJ2-1
TGTGCCAGCAGTTTCCGCAGGACTAATGAGCAGTTCTTC
CASSFRRTNEQFF
>TRBV7-2|-|-|TRBJ2-3
TGTGCCAGCAGCTTGAGTCAAGATACGCAGTATTTT
CASSLSQDTQYF
>TRBV19|-|-|TRBJ1-4
TGTGCCAGTAACGCGGCAGATGCAACTAATGAAAAACTGTTTTTT
CASNAADATNEKLFF
>TRBV30|many|-|TRBJ1-5
TGTGCCTGGGCCCGGGACAACAATCAGCCCCAGCATTTT
CAWARDNNQPQHF
>TRBV6-5|-|TRBD2|TRBJ2-5
TGTGCCAGCAGTAGGCGGGAGGGCCGCGAGACCCAGTACTTC
CASSRREGRETQYF
>TRBV28|-|TRBD2|TRBJ2-3
TGTGCCAGCAGTACGTCTAGCGGGAGAAGAGATACGCAGTATTTT
CASSTSSGRRDTQYF
>TRBV19|few|-|TRBJ1-5
TGTGCCAGTAGTGTCCGAGCCGGGGATCAGCCCCAGCATTTT
CASSVRAGDQPQHF
>TRBV5-1|-|-|TRBJ2-1
TGCGCCAGCAGCGCCCAGGGTTCCTACAATGAGCAGTTCTTC
CASSAQGSYNEQFF
>TRBV2|-|TRBD1|TRBJ1-2
TGTGCCAGCATCCAAATTCGGACAGGACATGGTGGCTACACCTTC
CASIQIRTGHGGYTF
>TRBV7-9|-|-|TRBJ1-3
TGTGCCAGCAGCTTTGGACTATCTTCTGGAAACACCATATATTTT
CASSFGLSSGNTIYF
>TRBV5-1|-|TRBD1|TRBJ1-1
TGCGCCAGCAGCCGGGGACAGACCAACACTGAAGCTTTCTTT
CASSRGQTNTEAFF
>TRBV7-8|few|TRBD1|TRBJ2-2
TGTGCCAGCACCCCCATCAGGGAACAGGGGGTCCCCTCGCGGACCGGGGAGCTGTTTTTT
CASTPIREQGVPSRTGELFF
>TRBV5-1|-|-|TRBJ1-1
TGCGCCAGCAGCCTGGCCGAGGGGACTATTGAAGCTTTCTTT
CASSLAEGTIEAFF
>TRBV15|-|-|TRBJ2-3
TGTGCCACCAGCAGATCGGGTACCACAGATACGCAGTATTTT
CATSRSGTTDTQYF
>TRBV5-5|-|-|TRBJ2-5
TGTGCCAGCAGCTGGCGGGAGACCCAGTACTTC
CASSWRETQYF
>TRBV6-5|few|TRBD1|TRBJ2-7
TGTGCCACCAGACGGGACAGGACCTCCTACGAGCAGTACTTC
CATRRDRTSYEQYF
>TRBV9|many|TRBD1|TRBJ2-1
TGTGCCAGCAGCCCTGGGACAGGGAATGAGCAGTTCTTC
CASSPGTGNEQFF
>TRBV12-3/TRBV12-4|-|TRBD1|TRBJ2-1
TGTGCCAGCAGGTATCCAGGGGGCGAGCAGTTCTTC
CASRYPGGEQFF
>TRBV28|-|TRBD1|TRBJ2-7
TGTGCCAGCAGGGACAGGGCCTACGAGCAGTACTTC
CASRDRAYEQYF
>TRBV5-1|-|-|TRBJ2-5
TGCGCCAGCAGCTTGGAAGCGTCGGAGACCCAGTACTTC
CASSLEASETQYF
>TRBV3-1/TRBV3-2|once|TRBD2|TRBJ2-1
TGTGCCAGCAGCCCGGGGACTAGCGGGGCCGGGGAGCAGTTCTTC
CASSPGTSGAGEQFF
>TRBV6-5|-|TRBD1|TRBJ1-2
TGTGCCAGCAGGTCCGACAGGGCCTATGGCTACACCTTC
CASRSDRAYGYTF
>TRBV5-1|-|TRBD1|TRBJ2-7
TGCGCCAGCAGCCAGGGACAGACAACCTACGAGCAGTACTTC
CASSQGQTTYEQYF
>TRBV14|-|-|TRBJ2-1
TGTGCCAGCAGCCAAGATCGAGTAGATAAGCAGTTCTTC
CASSQDRVDKQFF
>TRBV7-9|-|-|TRBJ2-3
TGTGCCAGCAGCCTGGGACATCTCACAGATACGCAGTATTTT
CASSLGHLTDTQYF
>TRBV11-2|-|TRBD2|TRBJ2-2
TGTGCCAGCAGCACATATTCTGGGGAGGGCACCGGGGAGCTGTTTTTT
CASSTYSGEGTGELFF
>TRBV9|-|TRBD1|TRBJ1-1
TGTGCCAGCAGCGCGACAGGGAGGACTGAAGCTTTCTTT
CASSATGRTEAFF
>TRBV5-1|few|-|TRBJ1-4
TGCGCCAGCAGCTTGGGGACACTTGCAACTAATGAAAAACTGTTTTTT
CASSLGTLATNEKLFF
>TRBV15|-|-|TRBJ2-1
TGTGCCACCAGCAGAGTGCGGGCGGGGTCTGAGCAGTTCTTC
CATSRVRAGSEQFF
>TRBV4-1|-|-|TRBJ1-4
TGCGCCAGCAGCCACAACAGGAGGGCTAATGAAAAACTGTTTTTT
CASSHNRRANEKLFF
>TRBV5-1|-|-|TRBJ2-3
TGCGCCAGCAGCTCACAGCAAGATACGCAGTATTTT
CASSSQQDTQYF
>TRBV11-2|once|-|TRBJ2-7
TGTGCCAGCAGCTTAGGTTCCGGGGAACCCAGGCAGTACTTC
CASSLGSGEPRQYF
>TRBV7-8|few|TRBD1|TRBJ2-1
TGTGCCAGCAGTTCCCTTGAGGGGACAGATTACAATGAGCAGTTCTTC
CASSSLEGTDYNEQFF
>TRBV5-4|-|-|TRBJ1-1
TGTGCCAGCAGCCCAGGGGCTATGAACACTGAAGCTTTCTTT
CASSPGAMNTEAFF
>TRBV10-3|-|-|TRBJ1-3
TGTGCCATCAGTGATGTCAGCTCTGGAAACACCATATATTTT
CAISDVSSGNTIYF
>TRBV7-9|-|-|TRBJ2-1
TGTGCCAGCTTTCCTGACTTCGGGGATGAGCAGTTCTTC
CASFPDFGDEQFF
>TRBV6-1|-|-|TRBJ1-2
TGTGCCAGCAGTGAGGGAGTAGCCTCCTACTATGGCTACACCTTC
CASSEGVASYYGYTF
>TRBV7-9|-|-|TRBJ2-7
TGTGCCAGCAGCCCCGGTAACTCCGAGCAGTACTTC
CASSPGNSEQYF
>TRBV7-2|few|-|TRBJ1-2
TGTGCCAGCAGCTTAGCTGACGAATGGCGGGGCTACACCTTC
CASSLADEWRGYTF
>TRBV11-2|-|-|TRBJ2-7
TGTGCCAGCAGCTTAGGAGAAGGACTCTCCTACGAGCAGTACTTC
CASSLGEGLSYEQYF
>TRBV28|-|-|TRBJ2-2
TGTGCCAGCAGTCTCTACTACACCGGGGAGCTGTTTTTT
CASSLYYTGELFF
>TRBV6-1|-|TRBD1|TRBJ2-6
TGTGCCAGCAGTGAAGCTCTGACAGGGTACGGGGCCAACGTCCTGACTTTC
CASSEALTGYGANVLTF
>TRBV28|-|-|TRBJ2-6
TGTGCCAGCAGTGGGGGGTACTCTGGGGCCAACGTCCTGACTTTC
CASSGGYSGANVLTF
>TRBV7-2|once|TRBD1|TRBJ1-1
TGTGCCAGCAGAAGAATGGACAGGGGGGGAACTGAAGCTTTCTTT
CASRRMDRGGTEAFF
>TRBV7-9|-|-|TRBJ1-4
TGTGCCAGCAGCAGAGGACAATTTTTGGAAAAACTGTTTTTT
CASSRGQFLEKLFF
>TRBV19|-|TRBD1|TRBJ1-1
TGTGCCAGTAGTATTTCTGACAGGGGAACTGAAGCTTTCTTT
CASSISDRGTEAFF
>TRBV7-2|few|-|TRBJ1-1
TGTGCCAGCAGAATTCGCGACTGGAACACTGAAGCTTTCTTT
CASRIRDWNTEAFF
>TRBV24-1|few|TRBD2|TRBJ2-7
TGTGCCACCAGTGACATCTTGCGGGGGACTCCCTACGAGCAGTACTTC
CATSDILRGTPYEQYF